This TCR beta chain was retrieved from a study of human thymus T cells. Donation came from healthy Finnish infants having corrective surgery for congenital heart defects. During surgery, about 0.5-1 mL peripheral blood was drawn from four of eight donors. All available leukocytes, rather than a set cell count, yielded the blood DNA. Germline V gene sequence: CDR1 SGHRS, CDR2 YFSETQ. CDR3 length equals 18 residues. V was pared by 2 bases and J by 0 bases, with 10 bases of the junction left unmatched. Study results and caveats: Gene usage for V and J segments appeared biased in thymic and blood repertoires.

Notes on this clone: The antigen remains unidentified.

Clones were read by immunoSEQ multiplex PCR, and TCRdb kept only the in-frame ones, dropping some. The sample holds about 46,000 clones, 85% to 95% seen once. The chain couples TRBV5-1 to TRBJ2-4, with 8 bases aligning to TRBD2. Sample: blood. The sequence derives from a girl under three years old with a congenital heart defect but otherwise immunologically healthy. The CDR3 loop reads CASSFSGATELAKNIQYF. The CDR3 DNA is TGCGCCAGCAGCTTTAGCGGGGCCACAGAACTAGCCAAAAACATTCAGTACTTC.